This passage covers 8 T cell receptor beta chains from one sample sequenced in a study of control samples from healthy donors and cancer patients. The table came from immunoSEQ multiplex PCR; TCRdb's copy has only in-frame clones and leaves some out. The sample consists of around 140,000 clones, 85% to 90% of them appearing once. Sequencing used PBMCs. The origin of the receptors is a man in his forties or fifties with head and neck cancer.

This clone has only a few counts. The V and J genes are TRBV18 and TRBJ1-6; D is unresolved. Germline CDR1 is KGHSH and CDR2 is LQKENI. CDR3 size: 16 residues. V was trimmed by 2 bases and J by 7 bases, leaving 15 bases between them. CDR3 region: CASSPSGRFPNSPLHF. CDR3 sequence (DNA): TGTGCCAGCTCACCATCCGGGAGGTTTCCGAATTCACCCCTCCACTTT.

V and J are TRBV7-9 and TRBJ2-5, with a tentative D call TRBD2 (6 bases). Germline V gene lookup returns CDR1 SEHNR and CDR2 FQNEAQ (reference sequence). The CDR3 has 14 amino acids. The ends were cut back, 2 bases at V and 1 base at J, with 8 bases in the middle. The CDR3 DNA sequence: TGTGCCAGCAGCTTACTGGGACTCCAAGAGACCCAGTACTTC. This translates into CASSLLGLQETQYF. Complete variable domain (other parts from reference TRBV7-9 and TRBJ2-5): DTGVSQNPRHKITKRGQNVTFRCDPISEHNRLYWYRQTLGQGPEFLTYFQNEAQLEKSRLLSDRFSAERPKGSFSTLEIQRTEQGDSAMYLCASSLLGLQETQYFGPGTRLLVL.

This clone was counted between two and nine times. The V call is TRBV11-1, the J call TRBJ2-1; the D gene is possibly TRBD1 (6 bases). Germline V gene lookup returns CDR1 SGHAT and CDR2 FQDESV (reference sequence). The ends were cut back, 1 base at V and 8 bases at J, with 15 bases in the middle. There are 15 residues in the CDR3. The CDR3 bases are TGTGCCAGCAGCTTAGACAGGGATCGATCTCATGAGCAGTTCTTC. Residues: CASSLDRDRSHEQFF.

This chain links TRBV29-1 with TRBJ1-2; tentatively, D is TRBD1 (5 bases). V was cut by 6 bases and J by 4 bases, with 12 bases left in between. This CDR3 region has 12 residues. The germline V gene encodes CDR1 SQVTM and CDR2 ANQGSEA. CDR3 protein: CSVPQGFYGYTF. In DNA form, the CDR3 reads TGCAGCGTCCCGCAGGGATTCTATGGCTACACCTTC.

This clone showed up many times. The rearrangement joins TRBV5-4 to TRBJ2-7; D might be TRBD1 (5 bases). The CDR3 spans 14 residues. V was clipped by 4 bases and J by 3 bases, with 14 bases between them. CDR1 SGHNT and CDR2 YYREEE come from the germline V gene (reference sequence). CDR3 sequence: CASSPGQNIYEQYF. The CDR3 DNA follows: TGTGCCAGCAGCCCAGGACAAAATATCTACGAGCAGTACTTC.

This chain joins TRBV10-3 and TRBJ2-1; 9 bases fit TRBD2. This CDR3 spans 17 amino acids. Trimming at V came to 0 bases and at J to 13 bases, leaving 16 bases not matched to a gene. CDR1 is ENHRY, CDR2 SYGVKD, per germline. CDR3 sequence reads: CAISESLTSGSLIGQFF. The DNA for the CDR3 is TGTGCCATCAGTGAGTCATTGACTAGCGGATCCCTCATTGGCCAGTTCTTC.

This clone was seen a handful of times. The V and J genes are TRBV9 and TRBJ2-2; D may correspond to TRBD1 or TRBD2 (5 bases each). The CDR3 spans 18 residues. V lost 1 base, J lost 6 bases, and 22 bases lay in between. The V gene's germline CDR1 is SGDLS and CDR2 YYNGEE. The CDR3 reads CASSVSEVFGTGAGELFF. The CDR3 DNA reads as TGTGCCAGCAGCGTATCCGAAGTATTCGGGACCGGAGCCGGGGAGCTGTTTTTT.

V is TRBV6-4 and J is TRBJ1-5; the D is unclear. V was clipped by 3 bases and J by 5 bases, with 8 bases between them. Germline lookup yields CDR1 MRHNA and CDR2 SNTAGT. CDR3 size: 13 residues. CDR3 loop: CASSEEEYQPQHF. In DNA, the CDR3 is TGTGCCAGCAGTGAAGAAGAATATCAGCCCCAGCATTTT.